Following are 9 T cell receptor beta chains from one sample sequenced in a study of beta chain features in type 1 diabetes. Broader study findings: The study found moderately but significantly shorter TCRB CDR3s in all four CD4+ subsets of Type 1 diabetes patients.

The study reverse transcribed the entire isolated RNA, so it sequenced expressed TCRB transcripts. Here immunoSEQ multiplex PCR was the method, and the copy in TCRdb shows in-frame clones only, minus some. This table has more than 250,000 clones, about 15% appearing once. Their antigens remain unidentified. Sequenced sample: naive CD4+ T cells from blood. These receptors were collected from a man between 18 and 29 years old with type 1 diabetes.

The chain carries TRBV2 and TRBJ1-1, with D unclear. V was cut by 6 bases and J by 0 bases, with 8 bases left in between. Looked up from germline, CDR1 is SNHLY and CDR2 is FYNNEI. The CDR3 has 13 residues. Here the CDR3 reads CASRRSVNTEAFF. The CDR3 bases are TGTGCCAGCAGGAGGTCTGTGAACACTGAAGCTTTCTTT. The full variable domain, its missing parts supplied by reference TRBV2 and TRBJ1-1, is EPEVTQTPSHQVTQMGQEVILRCVPISNHLYFYWYRQILGQKVEFLVSFYNNEISEKSEIFDDQFSVERPDGSNFTLKIRSTKLEDSAMYFCASRRSVNTEAFFGQGTRLTVV.

This clone showed up just once. V gene TRBV5-6 combines with J gene TRBJ1-5; TRBD1 matches at 9 bases. The CDR3 has 15 amino acids. The V segment lost 2 bases and the J segment 2 bases; nucleotides outside the gene matches: 2. Germline CDR1 and CDR2: SGHDT and YYEEEE. The CDR3 nucleotides read TGTGCCAGCAGCTTCTGGACAGGGGGCAATCAGCCCCAGCATTTT. Protein: CASSFWTGGNQPQHF.

This clone was recorded a few times. The chain couples TRBV5-1 to TRBJ2-7; 10 bases match TRBD2. In germline, CDR1 is SGHRS, CDR2 YFSETQ. This CDR3 region has 15 residues. V shed 4 bases, J shed 7 bases, and the junction held 11 bases outside the gene matches. This chain's CDR3 is CASSPEWTSGLEQYF. The CDR3 DNA reads TGCGCCAGCAGCCCAGAGTGGACTAGCGGACTAGAGCAGTACTTC.

The chain employs TRBV28 and TRBJ2-1, with D perhaps TRBD2 (6 bases). V lost 8 bases to trimming and J lost 4 bases, with 6 bases between them. The germline CDR1 and CDR2 sequences are MDHEN and SYDVKM. This CDR3 has 11 amino acids. The CDR3 spells CASRGYNEQFF. CDR3 nucleotide sequence: TGTGCCAGCCGGGGGTACAATGAGCAGTTCTTC.

To note about this clone: In the same sample, other DNA sequences code for this CDR3. The chain uses TRBV30 and TRBJ1-5; 7 bases match TRBD1. This CDR3 has 14 amino acids. Germline values: CDR1 GTSNPN, CDR2 SVGIG (reference sequence). With V trimmed by 3 bases and J by 2 bases, 4 bases remained unmatched. Here the CDR3 DNA reads TGTGCCTGGAGCTATGGGACAGGCAATCAGCCCCAGCATTTT. Translation: CAWSYGTGNQPQHF.

The chain uses TRBV6-6 and TRBJ2-7; the match to TRBD1 covers 8 bases. Germline values: CDR1 MNHNY, CDR2 SVGAGI (reference sequence). The CDR3 contains 14 residues. The V gene end was trimmed by 6 bases and the J gene end by 4 bases; junction bases not matched to a gene: 8. The CDR3: CASRPRDRPYEQYF. CDR3 nucleotide sequence: TGTGCCAGCAGACCACGGGACAGGCCTTACGAGCAGTACTTC.

This chain connects TRBV6-5 to TRBJ2-7; 8 bases fit TRBD1. Trimming removed 8 bases from V and 4 bases from J; junction bases left unmatched: 10. Germline lookup yields CDR1 MNHEY and CDR2 SVGAGI. The CDR3 consists of 14 residues. The chain's CDR3 is CASGLTGDGYEQYF. CDR3 DNA: TGTGCCAGCGGGTTGACAGGGGACGGGTACGAGCAGTACTTC.

This clone was picked up many times. J is TRBJ2-6 and V is TRBV4-3; 9 nucleotides agree with TRBD1. V trimming: 4 bases; J trimming: 0 bases; junction bases outside the gene matches: 7. CDR1 is LGHNA and CDR2 is YSLEER in the germline V gene. The CDR3 covers 18 residues. CDR3 nucleotide sequence: TGCGCCAGCAGCCTCGGGACAGGGCCCAGCTCTGGGGCCAACGTCCTGACTTTC. It codes for CASSLGTGPSSGANVLTF.

This clone showed up just a few times. J is TRBJ2-1 and V is TRBV5-1, with TRBD2 matching 8 bases. Germline CDR1 is SGHRS and CDR2 is YFSETQ. The CDR3 totals 11 residues. CDR3 coding DNA: TGCGCGACGGCGGGAGGTGGTGAGCAGTTCTTC. Its translation is CATAGGGEQFF.